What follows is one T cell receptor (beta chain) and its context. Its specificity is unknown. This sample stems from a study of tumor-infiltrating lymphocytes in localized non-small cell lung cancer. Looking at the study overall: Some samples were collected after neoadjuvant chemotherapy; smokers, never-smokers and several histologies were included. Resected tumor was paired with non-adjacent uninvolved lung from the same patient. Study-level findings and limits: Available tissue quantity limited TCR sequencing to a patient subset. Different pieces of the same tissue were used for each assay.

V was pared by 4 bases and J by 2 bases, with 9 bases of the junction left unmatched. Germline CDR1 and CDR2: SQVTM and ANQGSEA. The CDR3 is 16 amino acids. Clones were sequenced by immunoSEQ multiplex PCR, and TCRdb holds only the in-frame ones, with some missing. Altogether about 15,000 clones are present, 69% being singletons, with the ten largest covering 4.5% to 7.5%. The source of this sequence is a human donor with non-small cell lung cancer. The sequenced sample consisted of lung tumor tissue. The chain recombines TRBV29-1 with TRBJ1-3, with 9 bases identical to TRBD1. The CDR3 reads CSVGHGDRGTGNTIYF. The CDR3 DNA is TGCAGCGTTGGCCATGGAGACAGGGGGACTGGAAACACCATATATTTT. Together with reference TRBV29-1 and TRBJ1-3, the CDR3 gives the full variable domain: SAVISQKPSRDICQRGTSLTIQCQVDSQVTMMFWYRQQPGQSLTLIATANQGSEATYESGFVIDKFPISRPNLTFSTLTVSNMSPEDSSIYLCSVGHGDRGTGNTIYFGEGSWLTVV.